The 10 T cell receptor beta chains in this list originate from one sample, sequenced in a study of identical twins (dated by TCRdb to about 2016). The library was produced with 5' RACE. Sequenced on an Illumina HiSeq 2000. TCRdb applied fastp at Q25 and MiXCR to the public reads, then kept only in-frame beta chains. Rows with a matching CDR3 protein are joined into one entry that keeps the most common DNA and genes. In this sample the table shows a few hundred thousand distinct CDR3 sequences, 9.5% of which occur a single time. Of the sample, 5.5% to 9% falls within the top ten clones. Another study also made use of these data, one on yellow fever vaccine responses in identical twins.

The sequenced sample consisted of CD8+ T cells sorted from blood. The receptors originated from a woman aged 18-29 years in good health.

This clonotype occurred many times. The V gene is TRBV10-3, the J gene TRBJ2-1, with TRBD2 as a possible D gene (6 bases). Germline CDR1 reads ENHRY; CDR2 reads SYGVKD. V shed 7 bases and J shed 7 bases, with 14 bases lying between them. This CDR3 is 13 amino acids long. The CDR3 DNA follows: TGTGCCATCAACCCCGGGACTCTTAATGAGCAGTTCTTC. This encodes CAINPGTLNEQFF.

The chain couples TRBV6-2 or TRBV6-3 to TRBJ2-7; D is possibly TRBD2 (6 bases). Trimming removed 0 bases from V and 3 bases from J, with 12 bases in between. Per the germline V gene, CDR1 is MNHEY and CDR2 is SVGEGT. The CDR3 runs 15 residues. Here the CDR3 DNA reads TGTGCCAGCAGTTACTCTAGGGGACTCCTCTACGAGCAGTACTTC. Protein product: CASSYSRGLLYEQYF.

This rearrangement joins TRBV27 to TRBJ2-5, with D tentatively TRBD1 or TRBD2 (5 bases each). Germline V gives CDR1 MNHEY, CDR2 SMNVEV (reference sequence). The CDR3 is 17 amino acids. Trimming stripped 5 bases from V and 0 bases from J, with 19 bases between. The CDR3 DNA reads as TGTGCCAGCAGTCCCCTCAGAGTTCAGGGAGACCAAGAGACCCAGTACTTC. Translating gives CASSPLRVQGDQETQYF.

Many counts were recorded for this clonotype. The chain has TRBV27 and TRBJ2-1, with D unresolved. The length of the CDR3 is 13 residues. Trimming shortened V by 3 bases and J by 2 bases, and 5 bases separated the two germline ends. The germline V gene has CDR1 MNHEY and CDR2 SMNVEV (reference sequence). The CDR3 nucleotides are TGTGCCAGCAGTTTGGAGCCCTACAATGAGCAGTTCTTC. Amino acids: CASSLEPYNEQFF.

This clonotype was counted only a few times. The chain uses TRBV11-2 and TRBJ2-2; the match to TRBD1 covers 12 bases. Germline-derived CDR1 and CDR2 are SGHAT and FQNNGV. The V gene end was trimmed by 4 bases and the J gene end by 5 bases; junction bases not matched to a gene: 5. The length of the CDR3 is 16 residues. CDR3 coding DNA: TGTGCCAGCAGCTGGGGGACAGGGGGCCCTACCGGGGAGCTGTTTTTT. It specifies CASSWGTGGPTGELFF. The whole variable domain, remainder taken from reference TRBV11-2 and TRBJ2-2, is EAGVAQSPRYKIIEKRQSVAFWCNPISGHATLYWYQQILGQGPKLLIQFQNNGVVDDSQLPKDRFSAERLKGVDSTLKIQPAKLEDSAVYLCASSWGTGGPTGELFFGEGSRLTVL.

There are many counts of this clonotype. This sequence joins TRBV7-9 and TRBJ2-7; no clear D. The V gene lost 0 bases and the J gene lost 3 bases, with 9 bases spanning the gap. Looked up from germline, CDR1 is SEHNR and CDR2 is FQNEAQ (reference sequence). The CDR3 extends over 14 amino acids. The CDR3 DNA reads TGTGCCAGCAGCTTAGCCTCAGAGAACTACGAGCAGTACTTC. It codes for CASSLASENYEQYF.

This clonotype was recorded a few times. The chain combines TRBV7-2 with TRBJ1-1, with D uncertain. The germline V gene encodes CDR1 SGHTA and CDR2 FQGNSA. Trimming took off 5 bases at V and 4 bases at J, with 11 bases between the two ends. The CDR3 consists of 13 residues. DNA for the CDR3: TGTGCCAGCAGCACCGGTCTTGGCACTGAAGCTTTCTTT. This encodes CASSTGLGTEAFF.

This clonotype was observed a handful of times. The chain joins TRBV30 to TRBJ1-3, with 7 bases aligning to TRBD1. The trim removed 5 bases at V and 4 bases at J, leaving 8 bases unmatched. The CDR3 length is 14 residues. Germline values: CDR1 GTSNPN, CDR2 SVGIG (reference sequence). CDR3 DNA sequence: TGTGCCTGGGAAACAGGGGACTTCGGAAACACCATATATTTT. Protein: CAWETGDFGNTIYF.

This clonotype was seen at least ten times. The chain couples TRBV28 to TRBJ2-1; D is unclear. This CDR3 is built from 15 residues. The V gene lost 7 bases and the J gene lost 3 bases, with 16 bases spanning the gap. Germline V CDR1 and CDR2: MDHEN, SYDVKM. DNA of the CDR3: TGTGCCAGCAAGTCCCAGGAAAATTTCTACAATGAGCAGTTCTTC. Amino acids: CASKSQENFYNEQFF. The entire variable domain, with the rest obtained from reference TRBV28 and TRBJ2-1, is as follows: DVKVTQSSRYLVKRTGEKVFLECVQDMDHENMFWYRQDPGLGLRLIYFSYDVKMKEKGDIPEGYSVSREKKERFSLILESASTNQTSMYLCASKSQENFYNEQFFGPGTRLTVL.

The rearrangement uses TRBV5-4 and TRBJ1-1, with D uncertain. V lost 4 bases, J lost 0 bases, and 10 bases lay in between. The CDR3 has 14 residues. Looked up from germline, CDR1 is SGHNT and CDR2 is YYREEE (reference sequence). This CDR3 reads CASSHRGVNTEAFF. CDR3 DNA sequence: TGTGCCAGCAGCCACCGCGGAGTGAACACTGAAGCTTTCTTT.